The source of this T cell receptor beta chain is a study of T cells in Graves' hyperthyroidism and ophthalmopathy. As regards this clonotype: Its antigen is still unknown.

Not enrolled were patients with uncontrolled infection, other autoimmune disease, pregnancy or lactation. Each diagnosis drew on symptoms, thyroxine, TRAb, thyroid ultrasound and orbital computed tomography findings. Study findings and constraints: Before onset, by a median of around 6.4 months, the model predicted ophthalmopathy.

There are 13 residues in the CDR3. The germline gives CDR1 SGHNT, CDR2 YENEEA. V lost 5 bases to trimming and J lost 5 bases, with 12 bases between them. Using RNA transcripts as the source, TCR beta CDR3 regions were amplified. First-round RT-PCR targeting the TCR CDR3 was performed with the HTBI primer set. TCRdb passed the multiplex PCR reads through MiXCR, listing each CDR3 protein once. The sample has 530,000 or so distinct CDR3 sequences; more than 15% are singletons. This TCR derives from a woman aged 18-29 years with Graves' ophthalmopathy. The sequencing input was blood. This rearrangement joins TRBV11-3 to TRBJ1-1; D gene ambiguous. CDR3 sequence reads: CASSRQQGTEAFF. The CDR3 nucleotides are TGTGCCAGCAGCCGCCAACAAGGGACTGAAGCTTTCTTT.